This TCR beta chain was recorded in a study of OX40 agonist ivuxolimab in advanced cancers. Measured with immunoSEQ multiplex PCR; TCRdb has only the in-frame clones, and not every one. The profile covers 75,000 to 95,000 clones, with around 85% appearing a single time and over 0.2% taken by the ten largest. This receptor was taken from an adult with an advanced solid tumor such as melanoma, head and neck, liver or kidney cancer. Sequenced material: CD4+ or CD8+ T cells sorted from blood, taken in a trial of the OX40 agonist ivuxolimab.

CDR3 sequence reads: CASREWGGGAGGYTF. The CDR3 DNA reads as TGTGCCAGCAGGGAGTGGGGAGGGGGCGCAGGTGGCTACACCTTC. V gene TRBV2 combines with J gene TRBJ1-2, with TRBD1 matching 7 bases. The CDR3 has 15 residues. The germline CDR1 and CDR2 sequences are SNHLY and FYNNEI. With 6 bases clipped from V and 7 bases from J, the junction kept 14 bases outside the gene matches.